This T cell receptor beta chain is drawn from a study of T cell changes during pregnancy in multiple sclerosis. TCRdb's copy holds only in-frame clones and misses some; the assay was immunoSEQ multiplex PCR. The sample lists more than 11,000 clones, 80% to 95% seen once, with approximately 3% in the top ten. This CDR3 spans 13 amino acids. V dropped 2 bases and J dropped 7 bases, with 9 bases sitting between them. Germline CDR1 and CDR2: GTSNPN and SVGIG (reference sequence). The sample in question was peripheral blood, obtained in the second trimester of pregnancy. J is TRBJ1-6 and V is TRBV30; a possible D gene is TRBD1 (5 bases). The receptor's source is a female donor in good health, enrolled as a control in a pregnancy study. The CDR3 nucleotides are TGTGCCTGGAGTATCCAGGGAAATTCACCCCTCCACTTT. Amino acids: CAWSIQGNSPLHF.